This is a list of T cell receptor beta chains from one sample in a study of cytotoxic CD8 clonotypes in ibrutinib-treated CLL. The method was immunoSEQ multiplex PCR; TCRdb's version includes in-frame clones alone and lacks a portion of them. The sample lists approximately 350,000 clones, 60% to 80% occurring once. This specimen was PBMCs, taken after 36 months of ibrutinib treatment. The receptors derive from a human donor with chronic lymphocytic leukemia. CDR3s include the opening cysteine and the closing phenylalanine or tryptophan. The D gene is left open where the match is weak. Size is stated for part of the rows, as once, few or many counts, or as a class when the clone is expanded.

TRBV2,TRBJ1-2,NA,NA,CASQGGRYGYTF,TGTGCCAGCCAAGGGGGGCGGTATGGCTACACCTTC
TRBV7-8,TRBJ2-6,NA,few,CASSTDSLLRANVLTF,TGTGCCAGCAGCACCGACAGCCTGTTAAGGGCCAACGTCCTGACTTTC
TRBV5-1,TRBJ2-7,TRBD1,few,CASSLGKGQGASYEQYF,TGCGCCAGCAGCTTGGGCAAGGGACAGGGGGCGTCCTACGAGCAGTACTTC
TRBV29-1,TRBJ2-1,TRBD2,NA,CSVSSGEYNEQFF,TGCAGCGTATCTAGCGGGGAATACAATGAGCAGTTCTTC
TRBV6-1,TRBJ2-3,TRBD2,NA,CASRSSGGPAQYF,TGTGCCAGCAGATCTAGCGGGGGGCCGGCGCAGTATTTT
TRBV2,TRBJ2-3,NA,few,CASSAGARGSTQYF,TGTGCCAGCAGTGCCGGGGCTAGAGGTTCTACGCAGTATTTT
TRBV5-1,TRBJ2-1,NA,NA,CASSLEWFYNEQFF,TGCGCCAGCAGCTTAGAGTGGTTCTACAATGAGCAGTTCTTC
TRBV29-1,TRBJ2-7,NA,NA,CSVGEIYEQYF,TGCAGCGTTGGGGAGATCTACGAGCAGTACTTC
TRBV6-5,TRBJ2-7,TRBD1,few,CASSYSGTGGEQYF,TGTGCCAGCAGTTACTCCGGGACAGGGGGTGAGCAGTACTTC
TRBV28,TRBJ2-5,NA,NA,CASRRPTVFQETQYF,TGTGCCAGCAGGAGACCGACAGTCTTCCAAGAGACCCAGTACTTC
TRBV7-8,TRBJ1-5,NA,NA,CASSISPGLLNQPQHF,TGTGCCAGCAGCATTAGTCCGGGACTGCTCAATCAGCCCCAGCATTTT
TRBV18,TRBJ2-1,NA,NA,CASSPKTGTYNEQFF,TGTGCCAGCTCACCCAAAACCGGGACTTACAATGAGCAGTTCTTC
TRBV7-2,TRBJ1-2,TRBD1,NA,CASSPQTGANYGYTF,TGTGCCAGCAGCCCGCAGACAGGGGCGAACTATGGCTACACCTTC
TRBV5-1,TRBJ2-3,NA,NA,CASSLVVGTSTDTQYF,TGCGCCAGCAGCTTGGTAGTTGGGACTAGCACAGATACGCAGTATTTT
TRBV9,TRBJ2-1,NA,NA,CASSVWPGGVTYNEQFF,TGTGCCAGCAGCGTCTGGCCTGGTGGGGTTACCTACAATGAGCAGTTCTTC
TRBV5-1,TRBJ2-2,TRBD1,NA,CASNQNLQGAEELFF,TGCGCCAGCAACCAAAATTTACAGGGGGCTGAGGAGCTGTTTTTT
TRBV27,TRBJ2-5,NA,NA,CASSLGAGETQYF,TGTGCCAGCAGTTTGGGGGCGGGAGAGACCCAGTACTTC
TRBV7-2,TRBJ2-7,NA,NA,CASSFYLGLSSYEQYF,TGTGCCAGCAGCTTTTACCTAGGACTGAGCTCCTACGAGCAGTACTTC
TRBV19,TRBJ1-3,NA,NA,CASSIAGVAGNTIYF,TGTGCCAGTAGTATTGCCGGAGTAGCTGGAAACACCATATATTTT
TRBV28,TRBJ2-3,NA,NA,CASSPSTDTQYF,TGTGCCAGCAGTCCCTCCACAGATACGCAGTATTTT
TRBV27,TRBJ2-3,TRBD2,few,CASSLLAGVTDTQYF,TGTGCCAGCAGTTTACTCGCGGGGGTCACAGATACGCAGTATTTT
TRBV19,TRBJ1-2,NA,once,CASSILRTGYGYTF,TGTGCCAGTAGTATTCTTCGGACGGGCTATGGCTACACCTTC
TRBV7-8,TRBJ2-1,NA,NA,CASSSDSYNEQFF,TGTGCCAGCAGCTCCGACAGTTACAATGAGCAGTTCTTC
TRBV29-1,TRBJ1-3,TRBD1,NA,CSVEGTGTGNTIYF,TGCAGCGTTGAAGGGACAGGGACTGGAAACACCATATATTTT
TRBV5-1,TRBJ1-2,TRBD1,NA,CASSLSDRASYGYTF,TGCGCCAGCAGCCTATCCGACAGGGCCAGCTATGGCTACACCTTC
TRBV7-2,TRBJ2-1,TRBD2,NA,CASSSSGGMGNEQFF,TGTGCCAGCAGCTCTAGCGGGGGCATGGGTAATGAGCAGTTCTTC
TRBV9,TRBJ2-7,NA,NA,CASSRRPGSPYEQYF,TGTGCCAGCAGCCGACGACCGGGGTCACCTTACGAGCAGTACTTC
TRBV7-9,TRBJ1-3,NA,few,CASSETLGAGNTIYF,TGTGCCAGCAGCGAAACCTTGGGCGCTGGAAACACCATATATTTT
TRBV18,TRBJ2-1,TRBD1,NA,CASSLNDRDNEQFF,TGTGCCAGCTCACTAAACGACAGGGACAATGAGCAGTTCTTC
TRBV28,TRBJ2-7,TRBD1,NA,CASSFAGTGRFLPPYEQYF,TGTGCCAGCAGTTTCGCCGGGACAGGGCGTTTTCTACCGCCCTACGAGCAGTACTTC
TRBV5-1,TRBJ2-1,NA,NA,CASSTTSQTGNEQFF,TGCGCCAGCAGCACGACTAGTCAAACGGGAAATGAGCAGTTCTTC
TRBV10-3,TRBJ2-7,NA,NA,CAISPLAIAYEQYF,TGTGCCATCAGCCCACTAGCTATTGCCTACGAGCAGTACTTC
TRBV11-2,TRBJ2-5,NA,few,CASSVQGRETQYF,TGTGCCAGCAGCGTACAGGGTAGGGAGACCCAGTACTTC
TRBV5-1,TRBJ2-7,NA,NA,CASSSRGGTYEQYF,TGCGCCAGCAGCTCTCGCGGAGGAACCTACGAGCAGTACTTC
TRBV11-2,TRBJ2-7,TRBD2,NA,CASSLSGSYEQYF,TGTGCCAGCAGCTTAAGCGGGAGTTACGAGCAGTACTTC
TRBV2,TRBJ2-7,NA,NA,CASSETGLSSYEQYF,TGTGCCAGCAGTGAAACAGGGCTAAGCTCCTACGAGCAGTACTTC
TRBV5-1,TRBJ2-7,NA,few,CASSLRPHEQYF,TGCGCCAGCAGCTTACGGCCCCACGAGCAGTACTTC
TRBV4-1,TRBJ2-1,NA,NA,CASSQDPASAPFF,TGCGCCAGCAGCCAAGATCCGGCTAGCGCGCCGTTCTTC
TRBV10-3,TRBJ1-2,NA,NA,CAIKRQVYGYTF,TGTGCCATCAAAAGACAGGTCTATGGCTACACCTTC
TRBV7-9,TRBJ1-2,NA,NA,CASSPTGSGYTF,TGTGCCAGCAGCCCGACAGGCTCTGGCTACACCTTC
TRBV7-9,TRBJ1-2,TRBD1,NA,CASSDRDRGRVGYTF,TGTGCCAGCAGCGACAGGGACAGGGGGCGAGTGGGCTACACCTTC
TRBV7-9,TRBJ2-7,NA,NA,CASSLGSVEQYF,TGTGCCAGCAGCTTAGGCTCGGTCGAGCAGTACTTC
TRBV28,TRBJ2-7,NA,NA,CASRETGTFPYEQYF,TGTGCCAGCAGGGAAACCGGGACTTTCCCCTACGAGCAGTACTTC
TRBV7-9,TRBJ1-4,NA,NA,CASRRSEGEKLFF,TGTGCCAGCAGACGGAGTGAGGGAGAAAAACTGTTTTTT
TRBV25-1,TRBJ1-2,NA,few,CASSETGFYGYTF,TGTGCCAGCAGTGAGACAGGTTTCTATGGCTACACCTTC
TRBV5-1,TRBJ1-6,NA,NA,CASSLSPAQAGTSNSPLHF,TGCGCCAGCAGCTTGTCCCCAGCGCAGGCGGGGACCTCAAATTCACCCCTCCACTTT
TRBV27,TRBJ1-2,NA,NA,CASSLFIDAQGVMGGYTF,TGTGCCAGCAGTTTATTTATCGACGCGCAAGGGGTGATGGGAGGCTACACCTTC
TRBV4-1,TRBJ1-2,TRBD1,NA,CASSPSGTEHYGYTF,TGCGCCAGCAGCCCTTCCGGGACAGAGCACTATGGCTACACCTTC
TRBV29-1,TRBJ1-2,NA,NA,CSVPSSGYTF,TGCAGCGTCCCCAGCTCTGGCTACACCTTC
TRBV14,TRBJ2-5,TRBD2,few,CASSQERGGWETQYF,TGTGCCAGCAGCCAAGAGCGGGGGGGCTGGGAGACCCAGTACTTC
TRBV5-6,TRBJ1-2,NA,NA,CASSPTVVSALYGYTF,TGTGCCAGCAGCCCCACGGTCGTGTCAGCACTCTATGGCTACACCTTC
TRBV18,TRBJ1-1,TRBD1,NA,CASSLDRGFNTEAFF,TGTGCCAGCTCACTTGACAGGGGGTTCAACACTGAAGCTTTCTTT
TRBV7-9,TRBJ2-3,NA,NA,CASSLRGITGTDTQYF,TGTGCCAGCAGCTTACGGGGCATAACAGGCACAGATACGCAGTATTTT
TRBV11-2,TRBJ2-5,TRBD2,once,CASSFRTAGLAKETQYF,TGTGCCAGCAGCTTTAGAACGGCCGGACTAGCGAAAGAGACCCAGTACTTC
TRBV20-1,TRBJ2-7,TRBD2,NA,CSAGTRYEQYF,TGCAGTGCGGGGACTAGATACGAGCAGTACTTC